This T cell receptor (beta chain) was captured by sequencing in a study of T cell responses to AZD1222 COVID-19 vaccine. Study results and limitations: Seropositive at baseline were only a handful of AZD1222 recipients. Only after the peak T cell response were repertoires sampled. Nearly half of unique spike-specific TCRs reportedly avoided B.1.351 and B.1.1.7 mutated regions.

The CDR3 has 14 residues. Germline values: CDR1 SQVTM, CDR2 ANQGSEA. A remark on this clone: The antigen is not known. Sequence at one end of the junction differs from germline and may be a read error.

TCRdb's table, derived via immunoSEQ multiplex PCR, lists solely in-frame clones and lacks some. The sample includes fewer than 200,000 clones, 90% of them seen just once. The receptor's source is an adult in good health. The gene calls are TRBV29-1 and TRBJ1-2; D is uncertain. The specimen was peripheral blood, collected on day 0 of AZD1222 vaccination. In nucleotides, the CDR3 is TGCAGCGTCGAAGTTAGGGAATCTAACTATGGCTACACCTTC. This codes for CSVEVRESNYGYTF.